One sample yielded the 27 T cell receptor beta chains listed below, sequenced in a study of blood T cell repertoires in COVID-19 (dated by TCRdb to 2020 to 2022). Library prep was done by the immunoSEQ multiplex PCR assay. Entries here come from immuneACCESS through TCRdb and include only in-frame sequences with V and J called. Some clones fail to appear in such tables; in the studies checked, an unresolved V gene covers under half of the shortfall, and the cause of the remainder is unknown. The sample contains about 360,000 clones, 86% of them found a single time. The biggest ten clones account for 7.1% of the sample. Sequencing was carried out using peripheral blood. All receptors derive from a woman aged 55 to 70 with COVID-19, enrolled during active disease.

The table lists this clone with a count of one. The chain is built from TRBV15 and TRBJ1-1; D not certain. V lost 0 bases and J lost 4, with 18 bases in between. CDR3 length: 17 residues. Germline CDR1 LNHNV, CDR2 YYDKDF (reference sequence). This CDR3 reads CATSRDGIGGAGTEAFF. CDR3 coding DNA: TGTGCCACCAGCAGAGATGGCATTGGCGGTGCGGGCACTGAAGCTTTCTTT.

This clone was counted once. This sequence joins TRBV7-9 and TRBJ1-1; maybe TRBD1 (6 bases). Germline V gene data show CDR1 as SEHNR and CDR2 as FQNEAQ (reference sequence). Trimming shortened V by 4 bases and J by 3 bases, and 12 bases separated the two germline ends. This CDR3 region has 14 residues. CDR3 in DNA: TGTGCCAGCAGCTCACAGGGTGGAGACACTGAAGCTTTCTTT. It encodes CASSSQGGDTEAFF.

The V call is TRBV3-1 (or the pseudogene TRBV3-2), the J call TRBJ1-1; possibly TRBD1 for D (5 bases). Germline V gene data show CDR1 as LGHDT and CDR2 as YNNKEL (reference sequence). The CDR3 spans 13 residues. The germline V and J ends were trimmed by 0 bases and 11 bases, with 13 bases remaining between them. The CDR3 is CASSQDNSGGAFF. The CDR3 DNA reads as TGTGCCAGCAGCCAAGATAATTCGGGGGGGGCTTTCTTT.

The CDR3 DNA reads TGTGCCAGCAGCTTACAGGTCTACAATGAGCAGTTCTTC. Protein sequence: CASSLQVYNEQFF. The rearrangement joins TRBV7-2 to TRBJ2-1; D gene ambiguous. CDR1 and CDR2 from the germline V gene are SGHTA and FQGNSA. V gave up 2 bases and J gave up 3 bases, with 5 bases separating them. This CDR3 has 13 amino acids.

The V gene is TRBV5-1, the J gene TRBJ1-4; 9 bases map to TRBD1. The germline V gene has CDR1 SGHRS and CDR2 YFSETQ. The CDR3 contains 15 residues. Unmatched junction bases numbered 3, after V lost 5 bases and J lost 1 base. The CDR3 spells CASSNRGQTNEKLFF. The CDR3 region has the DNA TGCGCCAGCAGTAACAGGGGGCAAACTAATGAAAAACTGTTTTTT.

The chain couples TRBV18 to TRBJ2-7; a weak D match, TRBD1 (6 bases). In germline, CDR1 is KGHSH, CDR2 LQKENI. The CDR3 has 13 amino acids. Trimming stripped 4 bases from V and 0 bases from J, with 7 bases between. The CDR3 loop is CASSLDSSYEQYF. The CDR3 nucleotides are TGTGCCAGCTCACTGGACAGCTCCTACGAGCAGTACTTC.

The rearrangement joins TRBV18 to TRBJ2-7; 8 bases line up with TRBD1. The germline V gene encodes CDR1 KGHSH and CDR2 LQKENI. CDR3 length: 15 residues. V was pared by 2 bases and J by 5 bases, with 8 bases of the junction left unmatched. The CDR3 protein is CASSPMQGARNEQYF. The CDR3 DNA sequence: TGTGCCAGCTCACCAATGCAGGGGGCGAGGAACGAGCAGTACTTC.

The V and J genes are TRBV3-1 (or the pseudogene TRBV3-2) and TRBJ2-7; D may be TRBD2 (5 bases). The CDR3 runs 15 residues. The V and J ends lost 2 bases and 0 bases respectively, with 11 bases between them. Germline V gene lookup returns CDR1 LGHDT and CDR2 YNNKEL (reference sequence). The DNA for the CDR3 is TGTGCCAGCAGCCAAACCCCCCGGGGCTCCTACGAGCAGTACTTC. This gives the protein CASSQTPRGSYEQYF.

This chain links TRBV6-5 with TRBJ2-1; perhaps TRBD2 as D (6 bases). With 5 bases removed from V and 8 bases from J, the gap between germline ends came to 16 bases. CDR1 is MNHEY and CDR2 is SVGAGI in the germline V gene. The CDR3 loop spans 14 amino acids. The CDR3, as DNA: TGTGCCAGCAGTCAACGGGGGTTAGTCCATGAGCAGTTCTTC. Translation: CASSQRGLVHEQFF.

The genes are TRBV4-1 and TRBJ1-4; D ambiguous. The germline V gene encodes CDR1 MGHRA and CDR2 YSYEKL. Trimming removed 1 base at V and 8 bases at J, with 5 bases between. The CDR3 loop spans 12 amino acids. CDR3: CASSQVLEKLFF. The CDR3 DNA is TGCGCCAGCAGCCAAGTACTCGAAAAACTGTTTTTT.

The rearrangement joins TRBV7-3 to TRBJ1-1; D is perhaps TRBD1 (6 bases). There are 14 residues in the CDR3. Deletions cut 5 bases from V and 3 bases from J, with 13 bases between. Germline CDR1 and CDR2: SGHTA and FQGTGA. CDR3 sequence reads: CASSATGVDTEAFF. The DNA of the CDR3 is TGTGCCAGCAGCGCGACAGGAGTTGACACTGAAGCTTTCTTT.

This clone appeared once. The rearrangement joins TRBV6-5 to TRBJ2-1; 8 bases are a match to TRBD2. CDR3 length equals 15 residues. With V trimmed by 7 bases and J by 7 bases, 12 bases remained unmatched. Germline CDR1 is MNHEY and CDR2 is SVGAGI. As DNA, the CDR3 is TGTGCCAGCACTACAACCAGCGGGGGAGCAAATGAGCAGTTCTTC. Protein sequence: CASTTTSGGANEQFF.

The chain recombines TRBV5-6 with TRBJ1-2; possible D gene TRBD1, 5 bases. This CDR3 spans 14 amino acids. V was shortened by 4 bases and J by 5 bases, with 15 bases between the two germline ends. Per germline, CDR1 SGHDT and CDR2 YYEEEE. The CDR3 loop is CASSRGGVAYGYTF. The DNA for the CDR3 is TGTGCCAGCAGCCGGGGCGGGGTGGCTTATGGCTACACCTTC.

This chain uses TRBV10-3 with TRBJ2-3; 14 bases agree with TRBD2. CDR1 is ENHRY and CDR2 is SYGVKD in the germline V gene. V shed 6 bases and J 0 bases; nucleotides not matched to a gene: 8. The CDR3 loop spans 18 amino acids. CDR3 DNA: TGTGCCATCAGGGGGACTAGCGGGGGCTCCCCTAGCACAGATACGCAGTATTTT. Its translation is CAIRGTSGGSPSTDTQYF.

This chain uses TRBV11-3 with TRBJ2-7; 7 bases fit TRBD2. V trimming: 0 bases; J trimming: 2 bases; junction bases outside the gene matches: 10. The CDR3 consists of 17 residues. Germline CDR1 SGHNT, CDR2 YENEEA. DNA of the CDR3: TGTGCCAGCAGCTTAGATGGACTAGGCTACGAAGCCTACGAGCAGTACTTC. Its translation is CASSLDGLGYEAYEQYF.

This chain's CDR3 is CASSVARGGNTIYF. CDR3 DNA: TGTGCCAGCAGCGTAGCTCGGGGGGGAAACACCATATATTTT. This sequence joins TRBV9 and TRBJ1-3, with D tentatively TRBD1 (5 bases). CDR1 is SGDLS, CDR2 YYNGEE, per germline. V lost 0 bases, J lost 4 bases, and 8 bases lay in between. The CDR3 is 14 residues long.

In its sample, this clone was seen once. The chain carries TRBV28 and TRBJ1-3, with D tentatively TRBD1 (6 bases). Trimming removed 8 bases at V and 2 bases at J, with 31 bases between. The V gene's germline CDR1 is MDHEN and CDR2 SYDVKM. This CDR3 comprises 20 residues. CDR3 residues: CASASPSPIRTAKAGNTIYF. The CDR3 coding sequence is TGTGCCAGCGCAAGCCCCTCCCCCATCCGGACAGCGAAGGCTGGAAACACCATATATTTT.

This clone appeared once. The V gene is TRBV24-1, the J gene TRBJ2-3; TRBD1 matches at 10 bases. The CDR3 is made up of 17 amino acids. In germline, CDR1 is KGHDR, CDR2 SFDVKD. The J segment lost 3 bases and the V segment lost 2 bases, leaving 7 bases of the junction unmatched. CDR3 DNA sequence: TGTGCCACCAGTGATTACTCCGGGACAGGGGAAACAGATACGCAGTATTTT. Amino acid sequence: CATSDYSGTGETDTQYF.

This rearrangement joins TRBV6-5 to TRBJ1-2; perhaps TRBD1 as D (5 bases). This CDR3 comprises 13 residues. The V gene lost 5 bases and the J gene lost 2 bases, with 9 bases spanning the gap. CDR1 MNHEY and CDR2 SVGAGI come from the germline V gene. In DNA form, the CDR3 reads TGTGCCAGCAGTAACGCAGGGAACTATGGCTACACCTTC. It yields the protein CASSNAGNYGYTF.

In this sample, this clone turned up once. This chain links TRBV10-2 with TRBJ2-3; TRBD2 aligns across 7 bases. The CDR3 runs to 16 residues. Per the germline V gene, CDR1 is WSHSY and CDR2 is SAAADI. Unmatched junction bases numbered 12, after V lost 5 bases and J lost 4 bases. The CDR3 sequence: CASSLGTKQWADTQYF. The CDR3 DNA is TGCGCCAGCAGTCTGGGGACTAAACAGTGGGCAGATACGCAGTATTTT.

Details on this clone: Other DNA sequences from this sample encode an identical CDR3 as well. CDR3: CASSSSTDTQYF. CDR3 bases: TGTGCCAGCAGCTCAAGCACAGATACGCAGTATTTT. This sequence joins TRBV11-3 and TRBJ2-3; D unresolved. Trimming took 4 bases from V and 0 from J, leaving 2 bases between them. CDR1 and CDR2 from the germline V gene are SGHNT and YENEEA. The CDR3 runs 12 residues.

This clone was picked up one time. CDR3 sequence reads: CASSLDRVPYEQYF. The CDR3 DNA sequence: TGTGCCAGCAGCTTGGACAGGGTTCCCTACGAGCAGTACTTC. The rearrangement joins TRBV5-5 to TRBJ2-7; the D gene is possibly TRBD1 (6 bases). V lost 0 bases and J 2 bases, leaving 9 bases between the germline ends. The CDR3 has 14 residues. Per germline, CDR1 SGHKS and CDR2 YYEKEE (reference sequence). Full variable domain (outside the CDR3, taken from reference TRBV5-5 and TRBJ2-7): DAGVTQSPTHLIKTRGQQVTLRCSPISGHKSVSWYQQVLGQGPQFIFQYYEKEERGRGNFPDRFSARQFPNYSSELNVNALLLGDSALYLCASSLDRVPYEQYFGPGTRLTVT.

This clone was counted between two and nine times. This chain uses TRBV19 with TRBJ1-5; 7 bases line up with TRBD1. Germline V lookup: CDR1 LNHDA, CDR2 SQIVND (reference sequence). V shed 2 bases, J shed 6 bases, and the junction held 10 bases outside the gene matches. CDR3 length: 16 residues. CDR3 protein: CASSISGSGGFQPQHF. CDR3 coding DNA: TGTGCCAGTAGTATATCGGGTTCAGGGGGTTTTCAGCCCCAGCATTTT.

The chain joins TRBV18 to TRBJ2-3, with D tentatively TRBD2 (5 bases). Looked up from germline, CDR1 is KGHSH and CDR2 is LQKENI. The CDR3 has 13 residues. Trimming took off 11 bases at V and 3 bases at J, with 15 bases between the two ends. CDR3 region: CAATEVPTDTQYF. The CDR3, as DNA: TGTGCCGCGACGGAGGTTCCGACAGATACGCAGTATTTT.

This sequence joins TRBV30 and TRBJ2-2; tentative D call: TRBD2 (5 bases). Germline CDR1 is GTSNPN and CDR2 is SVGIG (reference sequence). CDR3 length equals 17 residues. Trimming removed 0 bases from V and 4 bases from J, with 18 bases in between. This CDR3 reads CAWSVIWGRRGTGELFF. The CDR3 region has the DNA TGTGCCTGGAGTGTAATATGGGGTCGTCGGGGCACCGGGGAGCTGTTTTTT.

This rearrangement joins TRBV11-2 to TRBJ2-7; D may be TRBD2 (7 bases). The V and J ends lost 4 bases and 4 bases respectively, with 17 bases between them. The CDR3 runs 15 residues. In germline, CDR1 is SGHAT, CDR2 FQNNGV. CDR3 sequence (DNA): TGTGCCAGCAGCTGGGGGCTAGCGGACAGATACGAGCAGTACTTC. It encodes CASSWGLADRYEQYF.

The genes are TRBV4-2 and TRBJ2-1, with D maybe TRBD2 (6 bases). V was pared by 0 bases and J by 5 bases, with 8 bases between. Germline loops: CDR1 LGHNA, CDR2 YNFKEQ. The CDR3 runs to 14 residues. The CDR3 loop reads CASSQDTSNNEQFF. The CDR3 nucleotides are TGTGCCAGCAGCCAAGATACTAGCAACAATGAGCAGTTCTTC.